These 26 T cell receptor beta chains were all obtained from the same sample, sequenced in a study of persistence of HIV-infected CD4 T cells. Nonspecific anti-CD3/anti-CD28 bead stimulation represents the broad CD4+ T cell repertoire. Sorting of responding CD4+ T cells relied on upregulated CD40 ligand together with CD69. These receptors' targets are unknown. The libraries were made with immunoSEQ version 4 in survey mode. Sequencing was performed with immunoSEQ multiplex PCR; in TCRdb, only in-frame clones are kept and a portion is missing. The data hold 40,000 or so clones, with more than 70% observed a single time. Source: CD4+ T cells sorted from PBMCs after approximately 20-hour stimulation, taken from a patient who received antiretroviral therapy. Receptor source: an adult man with HIV who was CMV-seropositive.

The chain links TRBV6-5 to TRBJ2-6, with D unresolved. CDR1 is MNHEY and CDR2 is SVGAGI in the germline V gene. CDR3 size: 13 residues. Trimming removed 6 bases at V and 0 bases at J, with 3 bases between. The CDR3 sequence is CASRDSGANVLTF. The CDR3 DNA follows: TGTGCCAGCAGGGACTCTGGGGCCAACGTCCTGACTTTC.

V gene TRBV9 combines with J gene TRBJ2-1, with D possibly called TRBD1 or TRBD2 (7 bases each). The germline V and J ends were trimmed by 4 bases and 2 bases, with 13 bases remaining between them. Germline V gene sequence: CDR1 SGDLS, CDR2 YYNGEE. This CDR3 has 15 residues. The CDR3 coding sequence is TGTGCCAGCAGCCAAGCAGGGGGGGCCTACAATGAGCAGTTCTTC. Translation: CASSQAGGAYNEQFF.

The chain carries TRBV12-3 or TRBV12-4 and TRBJ2-2; D is unclear. Between the trimmed V and J ends, which lost 1 base and 9 bases, there was a span of 9 bases. The CDR3 is 13 residues long. The CDR3 loop reads CASSLGPSRELFF. CDR3 in DNA: TGTGCCAGCAGTTTAGGTCCATCTAGGGAGCTGTTTTTT.

This clone was picked up one time. V usage is TRBV10-2 and J usage is TRBJ1-5; D is perhaps TRBD1 (5 bases). The CDR3 sequence is 15 residues long. V shed 0 bases and J shed 6 bases, with 12 bases lying between them. Germline values: CDR1 WSHSY, CDR2 SAAADI. The CDR3 nucleotides are TGCGCCAGCAGTGAGTCAAGAGGGGCCGGTCAGCCCCAGCATTTT. Its protein product is CASSESRGAGQPQHF.

The chain employs TRBV9 and TRBJ2-3, with D possibly TRBD1 on 5 matching bases. V lost 2 bases to trimming and J lost 7 bases, with 17 bases between them. This CDR3 has 15 residues. Germline V CDR1 and CDR2: SGDLS, YYNGEE. The CDR3 DNA reads TGTGCCAGCAGCGTCCAACCGGACATGTCGAATACGCAGTATTTT. Its translation: CASSVQPDMSNTQYF.

The genes are TRBV5-1 and TRBJ2-3; perhaps D is TRBD1 or TRBD2 (5 bases each). Looked up from germline, CDR1 is SGHRS and CDR2 is YFSETQ. This CDR3 spans 15 amino acids. V dropped 0 bases and J dropped 1 base, with 9 bases sitting between them. The CDR3 region is CASSLGGGGTDTQYF. The CDR3 nucleotides are TGCGCCAGCAGCTTGGGTGGGGGAGGCACAGATACGCAGTATTTT.

V gene TRBV5-1 combines with J gene TRBJ2-2; D uncertain. V lost 3 bases and J lost 0, with 9 bases in between. Germline assignment: CDR1 SGHRS and CDR2 YFSETQ. The CDR3 runs to 15 residues. The CDR3 loop reads CASSSRAPNTGELFF. The DNA of the CDR3 is TGCGCCAGCAGCTCTCGGGCACCGAACACCGGGGAGCTGTTTTTT.

The J gene is TRBJ1-2, the V gene TRBV6-5, with D hard to call. The CDR3 is 14 amino acids. The V and J ends lost 7 bases and 8 bases respectively, with 20 bases between them. In germline, CDR1 is MNHEY, CDR2 SVGAGI. CDR3 region: CASTLLEERGGYTF. In DNA form, the CDR3 reads TGTGCCAGCACCCTATTGGAAGAACGAGGGGGCTACACCTTC.

The gene calls are TRBV5-4 and TRBJ1-1, with 7 bases matching TRBD1. The length of the CDR3 is 14 residues. V lost 2 bases to trimming and J lost 4 bases; unmatched junction nucleotides: 5. CDR1 is SGHNT and CDR2 is YYREEE in the germline V gene (reference sequence). The CDR3 DNA is TGTGCCAGCAGCTTACGACAGGGAACCACTGAAGCTTTCTTT. This gives the protein CASSLRQGTTEAFF.

This sequence joins TRBV4-1 and TRBJ2-1; 15 bases fit TRBD2. In germline, CDR1 is MGHRA, CDR2 YSYEKL. This CDR3 comprises 20 residues. The junction had 8 bases not matched to a gene; V was cut back by 2 bases and J by 0 bases. CDR3: CASSQRGTSGGTSSYNEQFF. The CDR3 DNA follows: TGCGCCAGCAGCCAAAGGGGGACTAGCGGGGGGACGAGCTCCTACAATGAGCAGTTCTTC.

The chain links TRBV7-9 to TRBJ2-3, with D tentatively TRBD1 (6 bases). V gave up 5 bases and J gave up 4 bases, with 10 bases separating them. The CDR3 sequence is 13 residues long. Germline lookup yields CDR1 SEHNR and CDR2 FQNEAQ (reference sequence). This CDR3 is CASSLTGPDTQYF. The CDR3 DNA reads TGTGCCAGCAGCCTCACAGGGCCAGATACGCAGTATTTT. The variable domain in full, completed from reference TRBV7-9 and TRBJ2-3, reads DTGVSQNPRHKITKRGQNVTFRCDPISEHNRLYWYRQTLGQGPEFLTYFQNEAQLEKSRLLSDRFSAERPKGSFSTLEIQRTEQGDSAMYLCASSLTGPDTQYFGPGTRLTVL.

This chain joins TRBV4-1 and TRBJ1-2; maybe TRBD1 (5 bases). There are 13 residues in the CDR3. Trimming pared 1 base from V and 4 bases from J, leaving 7 bases between. CDR1 MGHRA and CDR2 YSYEKL come from the germline V gene. The CDR3 here is CASSQGGFYGYTF. The DNA for the CDR3 is TGCGCCAGCAGCCAAGGGGGGTTCTATGGCTACACCTTC.

The J gene is TRBJ2-5, the V gene TRBV29-1; no reliable D call. The CDR3 runs to 13 residues. The germline V and J ends were trimmed by 4 bases and 0 bases, with 9 bases remaining between them. Germline CDR1 SQVTM, CDR2 ANQGSEA. CDR3 protein: CSVVRAYQETQYF. For the CDR3, the DNA is TGCAGCGTTGTTCGGGCGTACCAAGAGACCCAGTACTTC.

This chain connects TRBV6-5 to TRBJ1-5; 7 nucleotides line up with TRBD1. The CDR3 runs 15 residues. Trimming took 6 bases from V and 1 from J; bases not matched to a gene: 6. Looked up from germline, CDR1 is MNHEY and CDR2 is SVGAGI. CDR3 protein: CASSLQGLSNQPQHF. Here the CDR3 DNA reads TGTGCCAGCAGCCTACAGGGGTTGAGCAATCAGCCCCAGCATTTT.

This chain joins TRBV10-3 and TRBJ2-3; weak D call: TRBD2 (6 bases). The CDR3 runs to 15 residues. Germline V gene data show CDR1 as ENHRY and CDR2 as SYGVKD. Deletions cut 4 bases from V and 0 bases from J, with 11 bases between. CDR3 in DNA: TGTGCCATCAGTGGGACGGCGGGGAGCACAGATACGCAGTATTTT. Amino acid sequence: CAISGTAGSTDTQYF.

The chain carries TRBV6-5 and TRBJ1-3; D might be TRBD1 (5 bases). V lost 2 bases and J 0 bases, leaving 8 bases between the germline ends. CDR1 is MNHEY and CDR2 is SVGAGI in the germline V gene. The CDR3 contains 15 residues. DNA for the CDR3: TGTGCCAGCAGTTACCAGGGTAGCTCTGGAAACACCATATATTTT. It encodes CASSYQGSSGNTIYF.

V gene TRBV28 combines with J gene TRBJ1-6; 9 bases align to TRBD1. The ends lost 6 bases at V and 9 bases at J; junction bases unmatched: 3. The CDR3 is 13 residues long. CDR1 and CDR2 (germline): MDHEN, SYDVKM. CDR3: CASRTGGGSPLHF. The DNA of the CDR3 is TGTGCCAGCAGGACAGGGGGAGGTTCACCCCTCCACTTT. Together with reference TRBV28 and TRBJ1-6, the CDR3 gives the full variable domain: DVKVTQSSRYLVKRTGEKVFLECVQDMDHENMFWYRQDPGLGLRLIYFSYDVKMKEKGDIPEGYSVSREKKERFSLILESASTNQTSMYLCASRTGGGSPLHFGNGTRLTVT.

This sequence joins TRBV18 and TRBJ2-5, with D uncertain. The length of the CDR3 is 14 residues. V lost 2 bases to trimming and J lost 2 bases, with 9 bases between them. Germline V gene lookup returns CDR1 KGHSH and CDR2 LQKENI. The CDR3 is CASSPRPEQETQYF. CDR3 DNA: TGTGCCAGCTCACCAAGGCCGGAGCAAGAGACCCAGTACTTC. The full variable domain, with the rest looked up from reference TRBV18 and TRBJ2-5, is NAGVMQNPRHLVRRRGQEARLRCSPMKGHSHVYWYRQLPEEGLKFMVYLQKENIIDESGMPKERFSAEFPKEGPSILRIQQVVRGDSAAYFCASSPRPEQETQYFGPGTRLLVL.

This rearrangement joins TRBV19 to TRBJ2-1, with 14 positions matching TRBD2. The CDR3 contains 16 residues. V lost 6 bases and J lost 9; bases outside the gene matches: 10. Germline-derived CDR1 and CDR2 are LNHDA and SQIVND (reference sequence). Here the CDR3 reads CASRKMTSGGAGEQFF. The CDR3 DNA reads TGTGCCAGTAGAAAGATGACTAGCGGGGGGGCTGGTGAGCAGTTCTTC.

This chain uses TRBV3-1 (or the pseudogene TRBV3-2) with TRBJ2-7; a possible D gene is TRBD1 (5 bases). This CDR3 is 12 amino acids long. V was trimmed by 5 bases and J by 3 bases, leaving 8 bases between them. Germline V CDR1 and CDR2: LGHDT, YNNKEL (reference sequence). This CDR3 reads CASSSQDYEQYF. The CDR3 nucleotides read TGTGCCAGCAGCTCACAGGACTACGAGCAGTACTTC.

This chain connects TRBV28 to TRBJ1-1; D is unresolved. The CDR3 runs 13 residues. Trimming removed 6 bases at V and 7 bases at J, with 15 bases between. The V gene's germline CDR1 is MDHEN and CDR2 SYDVKM. CDR3 residues: CASSDTVGSEAFF. DNA for the CDR3: TGTGCCAGCAGCGACACGGTGGGAAGTGAAGCTTTCTTT.

This clone has only a few counts. CDR3 sequence: CASSQDVGGLGGGSYTF. The CDR3 DNA follows: TGCGCCAGCAGCCAAGACGTGGGAGGGCTTGGTGGGGGTAGCTACACCTTC. The gene calls are TRBV4-1 and TRBJ1-2; tentatively, D is TRBD1 (5 bases). Germline V gene sequence: CDR1 MGHRA, CDR2 YSYEKL. V lost 0 bases and J 9 bases, leaving 23 bases between the germline ends. The CDR3 contains 17 residues.

This clone came up once. J is TRBJ2-7 and V is TRBV2; 11 nucleotides align to TRBD1. J lost 3 bases, V lost 5 bases, and 3 bases had no gene match. Germline CDR1 reads SNHLY; CDR2 reads FYNNEI. There are 14 residues in the CDR3. CDR3 coding DNA: TGTGCCAGCAGTCTGGGACAGGGGGTCTACGAGCAGTACTTC. Translation: CASSLGQGVYEQYF.

This rearrangement joins TRBV19 to TRBJ1-4; 10 bases agree with TRBD1. The germline V gene has CDR1 LNHDA and CDR2 SQIVND (reference sequence). The CDR3 totals 14 residues. The junction had 3 bases not matched to a gene; V was cut back by 5 bases and J by 6 bases. CDR3 sequence: CASSAGTGDEKLFF. The DNA for the CDR3 is TGTGCCAGTAGTGCCGGGACAGGGGATGAAAAACTGTTTTTT.

The V gene is TRBV7-8, the J gene TRBJ2-6; D unresolved. Germline V lookup: CDR1 SGHVS, CDR2 FQNEAQ. Trimming left V 5 bases short and J 0 bases short, with 17 bases between. CDR3 size: 18 residues. Here the CDR3 DNA reads TGTGCCAGCAGCCTGACGCAAACCCCTATCTCTGGGGCCAACGTCCTGACTTTC. Translated, it gives CASSLTQTPISGANVLTF.

The rearrangement links TRBV7-2 to TRBJ1-5, with 8 nucleotides matching TRBD1. Per germline, CDR1 SGHTA and CDR2 FQGNSA. The CDR3 has 18 amino acids. J gave up 5 bases and V 1 base, and 13 bases lay outside the gene matches. The CDR3: CASSLGINRGLYDQPQHF. CDR3 in DNA: TGTGCCAGCAGCTTAGGGATTAACAGGGGGTTGTATGATCAGCCCCAGCATTTT.